This T cell receptor beta chain was sequenced during a study of OX40 agonist ivuxolimab in advanced cancers. About the study: Dose-escalation cases comprised hepatocellular carcinoma, melanoma, renal cell or head and neck cancer.

Only in-frame clones appear in the TCRdb table, and some are missing; sequencing was by immunoSEQ multiplex PCR. In the table there are roughly 30,000 clones, about nine tenths of which are singletons. Study outcomes and limitations: Certain nonresponding patients likewise had low normalized T-cell clonal expansion.

Remarks on this clone: Antigen: not known.

The CDR3 consists of 15 residues. V was clipped by 1 base and J by 0 bases, with 6 bases between them. Germline CDR1 is SEHNR and CDR2 is FQNEAQ (reference sequence). The chain joins TRBV7-9 to TRBJ2-2; D unresolved. The input for sequencing was CD4+ or CD8+ T cells sorted from blood, taken in a trial of the OX40 agonist ivuxolimab. This TCR was sampled from an adult with an advanced solid tumor such as melanoma, head and neck, liver or kidney cancer. The CDR3 DNA follows: TGTGCCAGCAGCTTAGGGGCAGCGAACACCGGGGAGCTGTTTTTT. It specifies CASSLGAANTGELFF.